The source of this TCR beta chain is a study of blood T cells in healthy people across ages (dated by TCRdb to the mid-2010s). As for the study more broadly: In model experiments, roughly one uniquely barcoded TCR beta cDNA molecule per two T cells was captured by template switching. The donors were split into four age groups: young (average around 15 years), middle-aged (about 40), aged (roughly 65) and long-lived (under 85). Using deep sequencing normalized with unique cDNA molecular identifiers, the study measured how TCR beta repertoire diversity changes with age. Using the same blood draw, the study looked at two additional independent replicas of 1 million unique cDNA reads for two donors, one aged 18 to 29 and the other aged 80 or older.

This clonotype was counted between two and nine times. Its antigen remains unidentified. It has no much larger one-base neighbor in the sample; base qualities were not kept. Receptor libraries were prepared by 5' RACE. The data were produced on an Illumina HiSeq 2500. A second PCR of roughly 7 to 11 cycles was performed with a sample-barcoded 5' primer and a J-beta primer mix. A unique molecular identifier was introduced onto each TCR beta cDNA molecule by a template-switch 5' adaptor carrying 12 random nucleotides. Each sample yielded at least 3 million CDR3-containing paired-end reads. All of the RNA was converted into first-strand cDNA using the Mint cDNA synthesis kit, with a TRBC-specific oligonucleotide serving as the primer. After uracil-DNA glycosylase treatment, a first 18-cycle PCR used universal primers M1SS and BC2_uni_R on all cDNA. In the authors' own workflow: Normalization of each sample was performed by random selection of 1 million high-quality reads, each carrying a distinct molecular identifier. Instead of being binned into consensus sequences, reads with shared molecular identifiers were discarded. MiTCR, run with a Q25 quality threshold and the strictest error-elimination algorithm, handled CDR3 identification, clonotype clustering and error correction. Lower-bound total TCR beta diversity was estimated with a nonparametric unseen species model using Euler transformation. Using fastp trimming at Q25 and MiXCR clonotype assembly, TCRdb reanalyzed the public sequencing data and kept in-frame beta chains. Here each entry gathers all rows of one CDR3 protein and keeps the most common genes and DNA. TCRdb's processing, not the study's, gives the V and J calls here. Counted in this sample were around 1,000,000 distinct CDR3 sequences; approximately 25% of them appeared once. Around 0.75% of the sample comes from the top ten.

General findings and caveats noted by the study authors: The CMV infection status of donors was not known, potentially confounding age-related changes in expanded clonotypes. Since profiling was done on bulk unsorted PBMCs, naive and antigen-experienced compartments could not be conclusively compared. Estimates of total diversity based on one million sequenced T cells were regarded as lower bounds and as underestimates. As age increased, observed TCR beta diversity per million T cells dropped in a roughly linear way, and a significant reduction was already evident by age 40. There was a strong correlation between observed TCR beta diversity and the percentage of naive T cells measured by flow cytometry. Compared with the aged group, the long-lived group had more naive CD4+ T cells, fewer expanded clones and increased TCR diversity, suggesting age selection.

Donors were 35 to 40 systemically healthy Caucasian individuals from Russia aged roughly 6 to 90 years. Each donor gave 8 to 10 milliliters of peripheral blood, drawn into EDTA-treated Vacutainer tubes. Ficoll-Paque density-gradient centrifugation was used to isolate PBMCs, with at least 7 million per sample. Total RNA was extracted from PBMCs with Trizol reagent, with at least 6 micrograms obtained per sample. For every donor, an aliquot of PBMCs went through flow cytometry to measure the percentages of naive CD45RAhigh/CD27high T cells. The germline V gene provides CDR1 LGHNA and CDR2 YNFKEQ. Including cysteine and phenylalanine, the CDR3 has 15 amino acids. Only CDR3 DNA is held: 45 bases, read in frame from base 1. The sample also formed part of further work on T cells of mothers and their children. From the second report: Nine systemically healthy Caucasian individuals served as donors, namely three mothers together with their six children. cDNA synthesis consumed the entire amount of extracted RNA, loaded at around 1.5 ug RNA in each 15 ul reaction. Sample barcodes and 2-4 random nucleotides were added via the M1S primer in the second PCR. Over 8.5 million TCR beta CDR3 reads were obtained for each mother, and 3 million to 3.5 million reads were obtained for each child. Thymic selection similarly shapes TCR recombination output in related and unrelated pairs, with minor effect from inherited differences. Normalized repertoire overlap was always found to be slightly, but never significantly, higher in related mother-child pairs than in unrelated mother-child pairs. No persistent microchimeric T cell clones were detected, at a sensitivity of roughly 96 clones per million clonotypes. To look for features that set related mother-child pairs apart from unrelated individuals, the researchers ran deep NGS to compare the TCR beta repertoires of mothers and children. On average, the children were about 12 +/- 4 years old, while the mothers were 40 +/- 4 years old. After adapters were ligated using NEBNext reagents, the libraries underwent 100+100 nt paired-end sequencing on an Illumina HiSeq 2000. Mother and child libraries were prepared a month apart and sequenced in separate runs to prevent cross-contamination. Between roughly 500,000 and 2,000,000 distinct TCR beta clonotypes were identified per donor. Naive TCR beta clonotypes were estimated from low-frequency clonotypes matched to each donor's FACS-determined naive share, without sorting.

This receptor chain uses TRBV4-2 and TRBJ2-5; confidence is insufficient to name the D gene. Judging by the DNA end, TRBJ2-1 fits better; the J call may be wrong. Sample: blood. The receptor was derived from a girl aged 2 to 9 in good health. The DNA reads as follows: TGTGCCAGCAGCCAAGCATCCGGGTTATACAATGAGCAGTTCTTC. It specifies CASSQASGLYNEQFF.